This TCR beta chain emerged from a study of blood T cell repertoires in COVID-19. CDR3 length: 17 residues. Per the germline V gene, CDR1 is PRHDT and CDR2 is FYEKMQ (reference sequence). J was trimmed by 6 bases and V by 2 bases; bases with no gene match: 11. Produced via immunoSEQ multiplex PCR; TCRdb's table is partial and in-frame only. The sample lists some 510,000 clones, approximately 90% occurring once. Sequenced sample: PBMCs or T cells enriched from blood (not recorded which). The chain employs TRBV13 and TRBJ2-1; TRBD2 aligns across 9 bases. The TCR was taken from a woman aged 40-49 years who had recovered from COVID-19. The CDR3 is CASSLRDRLADTNEQFF. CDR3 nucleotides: TGTGCCAGCAGCTTACGGGACCGACTAGCGGATACCAATGAGCAGTTCTTC.